This T cell receptor beta chain stems from a study of early T cells in non-severe SARS-CoV-2 infection. Study overall: The input, bulk RNA from unsorted whole blood, was sequenced, and chains were unpaired.

The CDR3 runs to 14 residues. Germline V lookup: CDR1 SGHRS, CDR2 YFSETQ. The germline V and J ends were trimmed by 0 bases and 6 bases, with 10 bases remaining between them. General study points: VDJdb matching skewed toward anti-spike CD8 responses, missing private and CD4 specificities.

Individual cDNA molecules were tagged with unique molecular identifiers. TCRdb used MiXCR to reprocess the 5' RACE reads, holding one entry per CDR3 protein. The data show 27,000 or so distinct CDR3 sequences, around 4% seen once. This clonotype was observed many times. Antigen unknown. The source of this sequence is an adult who was a healthcare worker with PCR-confirmed SARS-CoV-2 infection or an uninfected control (not recorded which). Sequences were obtained from whole blood. The rearrangement uses TRBV5-1 and TRBJ2-1; D gene uncertain. For the CDR3, the DNA is TGCGCCAGCAGCTTGGTTGCAGCAATCAATGAGCAGTTCTTC. Its protein is CASSLVAAINEQFF.